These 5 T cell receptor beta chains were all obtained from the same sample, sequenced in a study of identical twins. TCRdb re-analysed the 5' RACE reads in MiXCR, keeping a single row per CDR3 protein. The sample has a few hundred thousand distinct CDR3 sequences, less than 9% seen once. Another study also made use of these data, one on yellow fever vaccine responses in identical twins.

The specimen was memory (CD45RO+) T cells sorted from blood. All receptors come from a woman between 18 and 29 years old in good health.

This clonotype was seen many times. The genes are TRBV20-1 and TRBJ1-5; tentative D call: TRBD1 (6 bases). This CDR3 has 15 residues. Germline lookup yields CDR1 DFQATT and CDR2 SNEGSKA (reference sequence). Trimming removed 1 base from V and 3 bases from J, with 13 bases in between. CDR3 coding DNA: TGCAGTGCTAGAGGTCTGGGGACAAACAATCAGCCCCAGCATTTT. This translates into CSARGLGTNNQPQHF.

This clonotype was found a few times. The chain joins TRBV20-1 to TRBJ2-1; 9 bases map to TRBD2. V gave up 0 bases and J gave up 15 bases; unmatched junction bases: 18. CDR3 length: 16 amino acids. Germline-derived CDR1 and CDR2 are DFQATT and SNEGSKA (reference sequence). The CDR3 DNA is TGCAGTGCTAGAGAAGGGCCTTTGTCTGCGCGGGAGGGACCGTTCTTC. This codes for CSAREGPLSAREGPFF.

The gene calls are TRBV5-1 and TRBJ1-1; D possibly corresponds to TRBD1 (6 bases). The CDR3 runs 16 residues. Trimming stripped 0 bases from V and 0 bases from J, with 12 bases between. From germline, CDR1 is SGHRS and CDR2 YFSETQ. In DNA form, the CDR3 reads TGCGCCAGCAGCTTGGTAGCGGGGGGCGTGAACACTGAAGCTTTCTTT. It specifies CASSLVAGGVNTEAFF.

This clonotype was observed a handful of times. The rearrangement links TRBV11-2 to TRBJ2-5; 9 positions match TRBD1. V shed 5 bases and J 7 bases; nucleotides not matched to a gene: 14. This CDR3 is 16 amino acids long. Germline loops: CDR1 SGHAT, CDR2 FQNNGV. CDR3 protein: CASSPRLGQGEGTQYF. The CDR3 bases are TGTGCCAGCAGCCCAAGGCTGGGACAGGGCGAGGGGACCCAGTACTTC.

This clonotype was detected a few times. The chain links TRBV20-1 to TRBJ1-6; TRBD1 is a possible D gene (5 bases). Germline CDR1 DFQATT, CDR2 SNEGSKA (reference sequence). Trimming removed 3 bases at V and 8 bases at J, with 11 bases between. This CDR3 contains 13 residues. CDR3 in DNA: TGCAGTGCTAGGGGGATAGGGGATTCACCCCTCCACTTT. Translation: CSARGIGDSPLHF.